This is a list of T cell receptor beta chains from one sample in a study of shared clonotypes between healthy human individuals. The table came from immunoSEQ multiplex PCR; TCRdb's copy has only in-frame clones and leaves some out. Of around 500,000 clones listed, around 80% are singletons. The specimen sequenced was PBMCs. Every receptor here comes from a woman in her thirties or forties in good health. Some clones in this sample may be carry-over from other donors' samples. CDR3s include the opening cysteine and the closing phenylalanine or tryptophan.

TRBV7-2 CASSLATPNYGYTF
TRBV6-5 CASREASEYNEQFF
TRBV10-3 CAITREGLPGELFF
TRBV30 CAWSPGGPSQPQHF
TRBV2 CASSEISGANVLTF
TRBV9 CASTGGRGRDNEQFF
TRBV7-2 CASTRRALSYNEQFF
TRBV11-1 CASSRGTYEQYF
TRBV4-1 CASSQDSQGADAQYF
TRBV4-1 CASSSGAYYEQYF
TRBV28 CASSLGRGYTEAFF
TRBV6-5 CASSYSGSSNQPQHF
TRBV5-1 CASSPTSGGDTQYF
TRBV7-2 CASSSWSSGNTIYF
TRBV7-9 CASSLERVYGYTF
TRBV13 CASTRAGTDTQYF
TRBV11-2 CASSLDWKGQGYSSYNEQFF
TRBV7-2 CASSSPQGTNGYTF
TRBV6-6 CASRVRGYMDEAFF
TRBV10-3 CAISLGHATQETQYF
TRBV7-6 CASSFGGNYGYTF
TRBV29-1 CSVGQGMNTQYF
TRBV5-1 CASSLVSSGSDEQFF
TRBV6-6 CASRDRPRETQYF
TRBV5-4 CASSLDQGSGNTIYF
TRBV19 CASSIGTNKREQFF
TRBV7-9 CASSPGVLNTEAFF
TRBV10-1 CASSESGVSGSGEQYF
TRBV2 CASRTGLVGEQYF
TRBV28 CASLGREQGPYEQYF
TRBV7-3 CASSRGTGWDEQFF
TRBV2 CASSASGQQETQYF
TRBV29-1 CSVPSGTEPLEQYF
TRBV28 CASSYPRDRGSYEQYF
TRBV15 CATSRGRTGMPYEQYF
TRBV19 CASSLRDNSYEQYF
TRBV30 CAGNSVDSGANVLTF
TRBV18 CASSPPAQGRTEAFF
TRBV19 CASSEGGTDTQYF
TRBV7-2 CASSGGRLAGTQYF